These 27 T cell receptor beta chains were all obtained from the same sample, sequenced in a study of T cells in Graves' hyperthyroidism and ophthalmopathy. Researchers amplified the TCR beta CDR3 regions from RNA transcripts. In the first-round RT-PCR of the TCR CDR3, the HTBI primer set was used. TCRdb itself ran the multiplex PCR reads through MiXCR, one entry per CDR3 protein. The sample shows under 800,000 distinct CDR3 sequences, about 15% of them seen only once. The specimen was blood. These TCRs come from a woman younger than 35 with Graves' hyperthyroidism.

This clonotype has only a few counts. The CDR3 region is CASSVQTEALPYEQYF. As DNA, the CDR3 is TGTGCCAGCAGTGTACAGACGGAGGCTTTACCCTACGAGCAGTACTTC. The V and J genes are TRBV6-4 and TRBJ2-7, with D perhaps TRBD2 (5 bases). Trimming pared 4 bases from V and 2 bases from J, leaving 18 bases between. The CDR3 covers 16 residues. Germline V CDR1 and CDR2: MRHNA, SNTAGT.

This clonotype was found many times. This chain connects TRBV11-2 to TRBJ2-7, with TRBD1 matching over 8 bases. Germline trimming cut 1 base from V and 5 bases from J; bases unmatched to any gene: 10. Germline CDR1 reads SGHAT; CDR2 reads FQNNGV. This CDR3 region has 16 residues. The CDR3 sequence is CASSLGRQGWINEQYF. The CDR3 region has the DNA TGTGCCAGCAGCTTAGGGCGACAGGGGTGGATCAACGAGCAGTACTTC.

This clonotype showed up many times. The V call is TRBV7-9, the J call TRBJ2-7; TRBD1 agrees at 8 bases. Germline V CDR1 and CDR2: SEHNR, FQNEAQ (reference sequence). This CDR3 has 16 residues. Germline trimming cut 5 bases from V and 4 bases from J; bases unmatched to any gene: 13. CDR3 DNA sequence: TGTGCCAGCAGCCCGGACGAAGTGGACAGGGTTTACGAGCAGTACTTC. Translating gives CASSPDEVDRVYEQYF.

This clonotype was detected ten times or more. The chain is built from TRBV20-1 and TRBJ2-1; 7 bases are shared with TRBD2. V trimming: 3 bases; J trimming: 0 bases; junction bases outside the gene matches: 8. The CDR3 is 16 amino acids. The V gene's germline CDR1 is DFQATT and CDR2 SNEGSKA (reference sequence). CDR3 protein: CSASRASGSSYNEQFF. For the CDR3, the DNA is TGCAGTGCTAGTAGGGCTAGCGGTAGCTCCTACAATGAGCAGTTCTTC.

This clonotype was seen at least ten times. This chain uses TRBV30 with TRBJ1-2; no clear D gene. The CDR3 covers 15 residues. Trimming pared 4 bases from V and 2 bases from J, leaving 17 bases between. CDR1 GTSNPN and CDR2 SVGIG come from the germline V gene (reference sequence). The DNA of the CDR3 is TGTGCCTGGATCCACGAGTCCAGACCGAACTATGGCTACACCTTC. It translates to CAWIHESRPNYGYTF.

This rearrangement joins TRBV29-1 to TRBJ1-2, with 10 bases that match TRBD1. With 1 base clipped from V and 8 bases from J, the junction kept 16 bases outside the gene matches. In germline, CDR1 is SQVTM, CDR2 ANQGSEA. CDR3 length equals 17 residues. The CDR3 region is CSVEVLGTGAILGGYTF. Here the CDR3 DNA reads TGCAGCGTTGAAGTCCTCGGGACAGGGGCCATTCTTGGAGGCTACACCTTC.

This clonotype was observed at least ten times. The chain joins TRBV6-1 to TRBJ1-6, with no clear D. From germline, CDR1 is MNHNS and CDR2 SASEGT. CDR3 length equals 16 residues. V was shortened by 6 bases and J by 3 bases, with 15 bases between the two germline ends. CDR3 coding DNA: TGTGCCAGCAGCCCGGGCGAGGCGTACTATAATTCACCCCTCCACTTT. Its translation: CASSPGEAYYNSPLHF.

This clonotype was counted at least ten times. The chain carries TRBV6-6 and TRBJ1-2; possible D gene TRBD1, 5 bases. Trimming removed 0 bases from V and 7 bases from J, with 9 bases in between. Germline V lookup: CDR1 MNHNY, CDR2 SVGAGI (reference sequence). This CDR3 spans 13 amino acids. In DNA form, the CDR3 reads TGTGCCAGCAGTTACTCAGGGGCGCGTGGCTACACCTTC. This encodes CASSYSGARGYTF.

This chain joins TRBV20-1 and TRBJ1-3; D is perhaps TRBD1 (6 bases). The CDR3 runs 14 residues. Germline CDR1 and CDR2: DFQATT and SNEGSKA (reference sequence). V was clipped by 2 bases and J by 7 bases, with 15 bases between them. CDR3 residues: CSARLGQRTNTIYF. In DNA, the CDR3 is TGCAGTGCTAGACTTGGACAGCGTACGAACACCATATATTTT.

This clonotype came up many times. The chain is built from TRBV2 and TRBJ2-4; D not resolved. The CDR3 is 16 residues long. The V gene lost 10 bases and the J gene lost 1 base, with 20 bases spanning the gap. CDR1 is SNHLY, CDR2 FYNNEI, per germline. For the CDR3, the DNA is TGTGCCACCCAAGGCCCTATAAGAACGGCCAAAAACATTCAGTACTTC. Its protein is CATQGPIRTAKNIQYF.

This clonotype was counted only a few times. The gene calls are TRBV5-1 and TRBJ2-7; 9 positions agree with TRBD2. This CDR3 has 13 residues. Germline CDR1 and CDR2: SGHRS and YFSETQ. V gave up 3 bases and J gave up 3 bases; unmatched junction bases: 1. The CDR3, as DNA: TGCGCCAGCAGCTGGACTAGCGTCTACGAGCAGTACTTC. Translation gives CASSWTSVYEQYF.

This clonotype was counted many times. The chain carries TRBV28 and TRBJ1-1; D is undetermined. Germline CDR1 reads MDHEN; CDR2 reads SYDVKM. The CDR3 spans 14 residues. The V end lost 2 bases, the J end lost 4 bases, and 11 bases lay between the germline ends. The CDR3 spells CASSLGSGSTEAFF. CDR3 coding DNA: TGTGCCAGCAGTTTAGGGTCTGGGTCCACTGAAGCTTTCTTT.

In this sample, this clonotype turned up many times. This chain connects TRBV11-1 to TRBJ2-6, with D unclear. The CDR3 is 15 residues long. Trimming took 7 bases from V and 0 from J, leaving 10 bases between them. Germline assignment: CDR1 SGHAT and CDR2 FQDESV (reference sequence). The CDR3 DNA sequence: TGTGCCAGCACCCCAGGAAGCTCTGGGGCCAACGTCCTGACTTTC. As protein: CASTPGSSGANVLTF.

This clonotype was detected many times. V gene TRBV9 combines with J gene TRBJ2-3; TRBD2 aligns across 9 bases. This CDR3 has 16 amino acids. V lost 0 bases to trimming and J lost 3 bases; unmatched junction nucleotides: 5. Germline CDR1 is SGDLS and CDR2 is YYNGEE. Here the CDR3 DNA reads TGTGCCAGCAGCGTAGAGGCGGGAGGGAGTACAGATACGCAGTATTTT. It specifies CASSVEAGGSTDTQYF.

The chain uses TRBV20-1 and TRBJ2-1, with a possible D match to TRBD2 (6 bases). Trimming removed 0 bases at V and 7 bases at J, with 22 bases between. The CDR3 sequence is 17 residues long. Germline lookup yields CDR1 DFQATT and CDR2 SNEGSKA (reference sequence). The CDR3 loop is CSARDFAGQRSGNEQFF. The CDR3 DNA follows: TGCAGTGCTAGAGATTTTGCGGGGCAAAGGTCGGGGAATGAGCAGTTCTTC.

This clonotype occurred many times. CDR3 protein: CASSSRQKDTQYF. The CDR3, as DNA: TGTGCCAGCAGCTCCCGACAGAAAGATACGCAGTATTTT. J is TRBJ2-3 and V is TRBV7-9; tentatively, D is TRBD1 (5 bases). V was trimmed by 4 bases and J by 5 bases, leaving 10 bases between them. The CDR3 loop spans 13 amino acids. Germline CDR1 is SEHNR and CDR2 is FQNEAQ (reference sequence).

V usage is TRBV12-3 or TRBV12-4 and J usage is TRBJ2-4, with D possibly matching TRBD2 (6 bases). The V and J ends lost 6 bases and 0 bases respectively, with 15 bases between them. The CDR3 has 16 amino acids. The CDR3 is CASSPGTRLAKNIQYF. Here the CDR3 DNA reads TGTGCCAGCAGCCCTGGGACTCGACTAGCCAAAAACATTCAGTACTTC.

This rearrangement joins TRBV19 to TRBJ2-2; perhaps TRBD1 as D (6 bases). Germline CDR1 LNHDA, CDR2 SQIVND (reference sequence). The CDR3 sequence is 15 residues long. Between the trimmed V and J ends, which lost 7 bases and 6 bases, there was a span of 18 bases. The CDR3 is CASTPRGGSAGELFF. In nucleotides, the CDR3 is TGTGCCAGTACCCCCCGAGGGGGTTCGGCCGGGGAGCTGTTTTTT. Variable domain in full (rest from reference TRBV19 and TRBJ2-2): DGGITQSPKYLFRKEGQNVTLSCEQNLNHDAMYWYRQDPGQGLRLIYYSQIVNDFQKGDIAEGYSVSREKKESFPLTVTSAQKNPTAFYLCASTPRGGSAGELFFGEGSRLTVL.

The chain has TRBV13 and TRBJ2-7; D not resolved. The CDR3 sequence is 12 residues long. Trimming left V 3 bases short and J 5 bases short, with 8 bases between. Germline values: CDR1 PRHDT, CDR2 FYEKMQ (reference sequence). CDR3 in amino acids: CASSFLGNEQYF. The CDR3 coding sequence is TGTGCCAGCAGCTTCCTGGGAAACGAGCAGTACTTC.

This clonotype occurred many times. The V call is TRBV19, the J call TRBJ1-5; D possibly corresponds to TRBD1 (5 bases). Germline CDR1 and CDR2: LNHDA and SQIVND (reference sequence). V was shortened by 7 bases and J by 6 bases, with 19 bases between the two germline ends. This CDR3 is built from 15 residues. The CDR3 is CASNRDLGGIQPQHF. The CDR3 DNA reads as TGTGCCAGTAACCGGGACCTCGGAGGTATTCAGCCCCAGCATTTT.

Ten or more counts support this clonotype. This rearrangement joins TRBV2 to TRBJ1-5; 7 nucleotides line up with TRBD1. Unmatched junction bases numbered 7, after V lost 6 bases and J lost 2 bases. This CDR3 has 15 residues. In germline, CDR1 is SNHLY, CDR2 FYNNEI. The DNA of the CDR3 is TGTGCCAGCAGCTCAGACAGGGAGCGCAATCAGCCCCAGCATTTT. Translation: CASSSDRERNQPQHF.

Only a few counts were recorded for this clonotype. The chain employs TRBV3-1 and TRBJ2-1, with D maybe TRBD2 (5 bases). The CDR3 is made up of 16 amino acids. Germline CDR1 LGHDT, CDR2 YNNKEL (reference sequence). The V and J ends lost 0 bases and 8 bases respectively, with 17 bases between them. The DNA of the CDR3 is TGTGCCAGCAGCCAAGAACCTAGCCCCCAAGGTTATGAGCAGTTCTTC. Residues: CASSQEPSPQGYEQFF.

This clonotype appeared many times. The CDR3: CSARELTSGNTIYF. The CDR3 coding sequence is TGCAGTGCTAGAGAACTGACCTCTGGAAACACCATATATTTT. This sequence joins TRBV20-1 and TRBJ1-3; D gene uncertain. Germline V gives CDR1 DFQATT, CDR2 SNEGSKA (reference sequence). The CDR3 is 14 residues long. V gave up 0 bases and J gave up 0 bases, with 6 bases separating them.

This clonotype occurred many times. The V call is TRBV11-2, the J call TRBJ2-2, with D perhaps being TRBD1 or TRBD2 (5 bases each). V gave up 8 bases and J gave up 5 bases, with 18 bases separating them. The CDR3 sequence is 15 residues long. In germline, CDR1 is SGHAT, CDR2 FQNNGV. The CDR3 loop reads CASRGRGRETGELFF. CDR3 sequence (DNA): TGTGCCAGCCGCGGTAGGGGTCGGGAAACCGGGGAGCTGTTTTTT.

This clonotype turned up a few times. The CDR3, as DNA: TGTGCCAGCAGTTTGGGGATTGGGACTGAAAAACTGTTTTTT. Residues: CASSLGIGTEKLFF. The genes are TRBV28 and TRBJ1-4, with D maybe TRBD1 (5 bases). This CDR3 contains 14 residues. V shed 3 bases and J shed 7 bases, with 12 bases lying between them. The germline gives CDR1 MDHEN, CDR2 SYDVKM.

The sample holds a few counts of this clonotype. This chain joins TRBV11-2 and TRBJ2-7; tentative D call: TRBD1 (5 bases). CDR1 is SGHAT, CDR2 FQNNGV, per germline. The V end lost 0 bases, the J end lost 2 bases, and 11 bases lay between the germline ends. The CDR3 sequence is 15 residues long. The CDR3 loop reads CASSLDRTTTYEQYF. In DNA form, the CDR3 reads TGTGCCAGCAGCTTAGACAGGACAACGACCTACGAGCAGTACTTC.

This clonotype showed up just a few times. This chain links TRBV5-1 with TRBJ2-7; 7 bases match TRBD1. CDR1 and CDR2 (germline): SGHRS, YFSETQ. Losses at the gene ends were 2 bases for V and 2 bases for J; bases not matched to a gene: 7. CDR3 length: 15 residues. CDR3 bases: TGCGCCAGCAGCTTCCGGGACAGTCAACCCTACGAGCAGTACTTC. The encoded protein is CASSFRDSQPYEQYF.